The T cell receptor (beta chain) under discussion was sequenced for a study of regulatory T cells in long-lasting Graves disease. Study-level results: Newly diagnosed Graves' patients had higher TCR diversity than persistent ones. Persistent disease favored TRBV28, TRBJ1-2 and TRBJ2-5.

This clonotype turned up a few times. The antigen is undetermined. Time point specified: persistent/refractory GD, antithyroid drugs over 5 years with positive TRAb. From RNA extracted from PBMCs, the TCR library was made. To make TCR beta libraries, researchers used iRepertoire HTBI primers and Arm-PCR of CDR3 regions. TCRdb re-called the multiplex PCR reads through MiXCR, storing one row per CDR3 protein. The table has roughly 360,000 distinct CDR3 sequences, around 23% seen once; the top ten hold about 27%. The CDR3 runs to 16 residues. The trim removed 7 bases at V and 2 bases at J, leaving 12 bases unmatched. Looked up from germline, CDR1 is MNHEY and CDR2 is SMNVEV (reference sequence).

The material sequenced was peripheral blood mononuclear cells (PBMCs), taken when the disease was refractory, from a patient treated with antithyroid drugs. This clonotype was sampled from a woman aged 40 to 50 with Graves disease. V is TRBV27 and J is TRBJ1-1; the match to TRBD1 covers 8 bases. The CDR3: CASIPEAGGYNTEAFF. For the CDR3, the DNA is TGTGCCAGCATCCCTGAGGCAGGGGGCTACAACACTGAAGCTTTCTTT.